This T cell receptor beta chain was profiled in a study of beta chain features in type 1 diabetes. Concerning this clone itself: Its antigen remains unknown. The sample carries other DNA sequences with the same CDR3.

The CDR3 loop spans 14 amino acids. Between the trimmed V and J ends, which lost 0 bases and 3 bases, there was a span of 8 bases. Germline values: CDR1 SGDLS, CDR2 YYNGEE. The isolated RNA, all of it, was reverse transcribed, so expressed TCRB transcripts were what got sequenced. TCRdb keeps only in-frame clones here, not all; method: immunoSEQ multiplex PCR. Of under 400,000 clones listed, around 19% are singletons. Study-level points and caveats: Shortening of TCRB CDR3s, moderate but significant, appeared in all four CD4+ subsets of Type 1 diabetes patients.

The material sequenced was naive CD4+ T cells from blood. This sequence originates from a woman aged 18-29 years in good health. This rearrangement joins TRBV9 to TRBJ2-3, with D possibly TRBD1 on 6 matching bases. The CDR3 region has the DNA TGTGCCAGCAGCGTAGCACAGGGAACAGATACGCAGTATTTT. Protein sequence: CASSVAQGTDTQYF.